The entry below gives a single TCR beta chain sequence along with its context. Antigen: not known. This entry comes from a study of T cell responses to AZD1222 COVID-19 vaccine. This CDR3 is 15 amino acids long. The germline V gene has CDR1 LNHNV and CDR2 YYDKDF (reference sequence). V lost 3 bases to trimming and J lost 4 bases, with 13 bases between them. Clones were sequenced by immunoSEQ multiplex PCR, and TCRdb holds only the in-frame ones, with some missing. The repertoire holds some 96,000 clones, with roughly 84% as singletons. Regarding the study as a whole: Spike regions recognized by vaccine-associated CD4 TCRs spanned the protein, led by 160-218 and 743-854.

The chain links TRBV15 to TRBJ2-1; no clear D. This receptor was identified in an adult in good health. The source was peripheral blood, collected on day 0 of AZD1222 vaccination. The CDR3 loop is CATSRSLEPYNEQFF. CDR3 in DNA: TGTGCCACCAGCAGGTCGCTCGAGCCTTACAATGAGCAGTTCTTC. The variable domain in full, with the rest retrieved from reference TRBV15 and TRBJ2-1, is DAMVIQNPRYQVTQFGKPVTLSCSQTLNHNVMYWYQQKSSQAPKLLFHYYDKDFNNEADTPDNFQSRRPNTSFCFLDIRSPGLGDTAMYLCATSRSLEPYNEQFFGPGTRLTVL.